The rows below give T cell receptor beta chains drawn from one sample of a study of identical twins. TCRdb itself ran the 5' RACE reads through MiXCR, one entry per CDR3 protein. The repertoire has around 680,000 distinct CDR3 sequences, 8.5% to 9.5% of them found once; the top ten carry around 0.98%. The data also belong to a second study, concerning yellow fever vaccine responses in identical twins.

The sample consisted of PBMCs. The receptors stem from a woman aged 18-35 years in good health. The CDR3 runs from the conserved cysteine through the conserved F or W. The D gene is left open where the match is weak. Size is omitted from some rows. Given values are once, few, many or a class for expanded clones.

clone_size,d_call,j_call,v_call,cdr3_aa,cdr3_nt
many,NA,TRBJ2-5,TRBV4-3,CASSPRTEQETQYF,TGTGCCAGCAGTCCCCGGACAGAGCAAGAGACCCAGTACTTC
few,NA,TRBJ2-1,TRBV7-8,CASSLATGALYNEQFF,TGTGCCAGCAGCTTAGCAACGGGGGCCCTCTACAATGAGCAGTTCTTC
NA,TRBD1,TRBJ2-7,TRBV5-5,CASSGPGQVYSYEQYF,TGTGCCAGCAGCGGACCGGGACAGGTCTACTCCTACGAGCAGTACTTC
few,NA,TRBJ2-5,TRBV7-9,CASSLSSTRETQYF,TGTGCCAGCAGCTTAAGTTCGACGAGGGAGACCCAGTACTTC
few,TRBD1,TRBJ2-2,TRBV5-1,CASSLETGVAGELFF,TGCGCCAGCAGCTTAGAGACAGGGGTGGCCGGGGAGCTGTTTTTT
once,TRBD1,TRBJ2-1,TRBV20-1,CSTRHRTGKGEQFF,TGCAGTACTAGACATCGGACAGGGAAGGGTGAGCAGTTCTTC
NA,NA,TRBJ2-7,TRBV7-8,CASSIARVPSYEQYF,TGTGCCAGCAGCATAGCCAGGGTTCCTTCCTACGAGCAGTACTTC
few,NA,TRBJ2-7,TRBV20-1,CSARDWPGTYEQYF,TGCAGTGCGAGAGATTGGCCAGGGACTTACGAGCAGTACTTC
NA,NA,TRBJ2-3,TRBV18,CASSPQGSTDTQYF,TGTGCCAGCTCACCACAGGGATCTACAGATACGCAGTATTTT
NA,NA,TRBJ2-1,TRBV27,CATREGSAGGSSYNEQFF,TGTGCCACCAGGGAGGGATCCGCAGGGGGAAGCTCCTACAATGAGCAGTTCTTC
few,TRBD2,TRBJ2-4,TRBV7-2,CASSLGAGGGAKNIQYF,TGTGCCAGCAGCTTAGGAGCGGGGGGGGGTGCCAAAAACATTCAGTACTTC
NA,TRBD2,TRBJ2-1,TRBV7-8,CASSSFAGGVRSYNEQFF,TGTGCCAGCAGCTCTTTTGCGGGGGGCGTTAGGTCCTACAATGAGCAGTTCTTC
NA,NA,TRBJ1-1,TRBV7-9,CASSSDRGAEYTEAFF,TGTGCCAGCAGCTCCGACCGGGGGGCAGAGTACACTGAAGCTTTCTTT
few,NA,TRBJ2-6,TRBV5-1,CASSLEVGISGANVLTF,TGCGCCAGCAGCTTGGAGGTGGGGATCTCTGGGGCCAACGTCCTGACTTTC
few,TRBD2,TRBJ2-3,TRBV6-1,CACSGGTIADTQYF,TGTGCCTGTAGCGGGGGGACAATTGCAGATACGCAGTATTTT
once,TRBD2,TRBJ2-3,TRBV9,CASSVAGGDTQYF,TGTGCCAGCAGCGTAGCGGGGGGAGATACGCAGTATTTT
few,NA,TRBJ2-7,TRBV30,CAWRQTGFYEQYF,TGTGCCTGGAGACAGACAGGATTTTACGAGCAGTACTTC
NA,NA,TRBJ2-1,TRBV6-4,CASSDIVGEQFF,TGTGCCAGCAGTGACATTGTCGGAGAGCAGTTCTTC
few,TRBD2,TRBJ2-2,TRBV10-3,CAISEGLASAGELFF,TGTGCCATCAGTGAGGGACTAGCTAGTGCCGGGGAGCTGTTTTTT
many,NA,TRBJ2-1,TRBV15,CATSRKRPKTSSGTNEQFF,TGTGCCACCAGCAGAAAACGACCTAAGACCTCCTCCGGGACCAATGAGCAGTTCTTC
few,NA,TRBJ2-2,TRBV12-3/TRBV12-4,CASSLNPMTGELFF,TGTGCCAGCAGTTTAAACCCGATGACAGGGGAGCTGTTTTTT
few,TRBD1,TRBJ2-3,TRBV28,CASSSLGDSATTDTQYF,TGTGCCAGCAGTTCTCTAGGGGACAGCGCTACCACAGATACGCAGTATTTT